The 26 T cell receptor beta chains below were found in one sample sequenced in a study of CD8 T cells in ankylosing spondylitis. TCRdb re-analysed the 5' RACE reads in MiXCR, keeping a single row per CDR3 protein. The sample has a few hundred thousand distinct CDR3 sequences; 20% are singletons. The sample taken for sequencing was blood, either unsorted or a sorted T cell fraction (not recorded which). All receptors derive from a male donor with ankylosing spondylitis or in good health (not recorded which).

The CDR3 nucleotides are TGTGCCAGCACGCCGAGGGGGGGGAACACCGGGGAGCTGTTTTTT. This codes for CASTPRGGNTGELFF. The genes are TRBV2 and TRBJ2-2; D may be TRBD2 (7 bases). The length of the CDR3 is 15 residues. Germline CDR1 is SNHLY and CDR2 is FYNNEI. V was shortened by 7 bases and J by 1 base, with 13 bases between the two germline ends.

This chain connects TRBV20-1 to TRBJ2-7; D is possibly TRBD2 (5 bases). Germline CDR1 is DFQATT and CDR2 is SNEGSKA (reference sequence). Trimming removed 3 bases at V and 6 bases at J, with 12 bases between. This CDR3 is 12 amino acids long. CDR3 nucleotides: TGCAGTGCTAGCAGTGGAGGCTGCGAGCAGTACTTC. Protein product: CSASSGGCEQYF.

CDR3 DNA: TGTGCCAGCAGTTTAGAGGGGGCAGAAGAGCAGTACTTC. As protein: CASSLEGAEEQYF. J is TRBJ2-7 and V is TRBV12-3 or TRBV12-4; 7 nucleotides align to TRBD1. The V segment lost 1 base and the J segment 7 bases; nucleotides outside the gene matches: 4. The CDR3 sequence is 13 residues long.

The rearrangement uses TRBV19 and TRBJ2-7; D is possibly TRBD1 or TRBD2 (5 bases each). The CDR3 covers 16 residues. V was clipped by 4 bases and J by 4 bases, with 20 bases between them. CDR1 and CDR2 (germline): LNHDA, SQIVND (reference sequence). The CDR3: CASSSRDRQTIYEQYF. CDR3 nucleotides: TGTGCCAGTAGTAGCCGGGACCGCCAAACGATTTACGAGCAGTACTTC.

This clonotype was observed a handful of times. This chain joins TRBV5-1 and TRBJ2-1, with D perhaps matching TRBD1 or TRBD2 (5 bases each). Deletions cut 1 base from V and 7 bases from J, with 9 bases between. Germline V gene lookup returns CDR1 SGHRS and CDR2 YFSETQ. This CDR3 has 13 residues. The CDR3 coding sequence is TGCGCCAGCAGCTTGTGGGGGATGAATGAGCAGTTCTTC. As protein: CASSLWGMNEQFF.

In its sample, this clonotype was seen a few times. This chain links TRBV7-2 with TRBJ2-7, with TRBD1 as a possible D gene (6 bases). V lost 3 bases to trimming and J lost 3 bases, with 12 bases between them. CDR1 and CDR2 from the germline V gene are SGHTA and FQGNSA. The CDR3 runs to 14 residues. CDR3 amino acids: CASSLEQGFYEQYF. As DNA, the CDR3 is TGTGCCAGCAGCTTGGAACAGGGATTCTACGAGCAGTACTTC.

This chain connects TRBV7-2 to TRBJ2-3; D call uncertain. The CDR3 spans 12 residues. Between the trimmed V and J ends, which lost 7 bases and 6 bases, there was a span of 11 bases. Germline V gives CDR1 SGHTA, CDR2 FQGNSA. The DNA for the CDR3 is TGTGCCAGCAATCGGTGGGTTGATACGCAGTATTTT. It specifies CASNRWVDTQYF.

The chain recombines TRBV7-2 with TRBJ2-7, with 7 nucleotides matching TRBD2. Germline lookup yields CDR1 SGHTA and CDR2 FQGNSA. V lost 1 base, J lost 10 bases, and 10 bases stayed unmatched. CDR3 length: 14 residues. CDR3 coding DNA: TGTGCCAGCAGCTTAGGTCCTAGCGGAGCGGAACAGTACTTC. Translating gives CASSLGPSGAEQYF.

This clonotype showed up many times. The chain carries TRBV14 and TRBJ2-3; TRBD1 matches 8 bases. The CDR3 is made up of 14 amino acids. Trimming took 3 bases from V and 5 from J; bases not matched to a gene: 4. Germline V gives CDR1 SGHDN, CDR2 FVKESK. The DNA for the CDR3 is TGTGCCAGCAGCCACAGGACAGGGTTAGATACGCAGTATTTT. It encodes CASSHRTGLDTQYF.

The chain is built from TRBV20-1 and TRBJ2-1, with TRBD1 identical over 9 bases. Looked up from germline, CDR1 is DFQATT and CDR2 is SNEGSKA (reference sequence). The CDR3 is 13 amino acids. V lost 5 bases to trimming and J lost 4 bases; unmatched junction nucleotides: 3. The CDR3 bases are TGCAGTGCTCCGGGACAGGGTTACAATGAGCAGTTCTTC. Protein: CSAPGQGYNEQFF.

The CDR3 reads CASSSSPQGVGNQPQHF. In DNA form, the CDR3 reads TGTGCCAGCAGTTCTTCTCCTCAGGGGGTAGGCAATCAGCCCCAGCATTTT. The chain is built from TRBV27 and TRBJ1-5; TRBD1 aligns across 7 bases. The CDR3 sequence is 17 residues long. The ends lost 4 bases at V and 2 bases at J; junction bases unmatched: 11. Germline V lookup: CDR1 MNHEY, CDR2 SMNVEV (reference sequence).

This clonotype occurred a few times. This rearrangement joins TRBV6-1 to TRBJ1-6; D unclear. This CDR3 has 13 amino acids. The germline gives CDR1 MNHNS, CDR2 SASEGT. V was cut by 8 bases and J by 3 bases, with 8 bases left in between. The CDR3 reads CASGVGYNSPLHF. Written as DNA, the CDR3 is TGTGCCAGCGGGGTCGGCTATAATTCACCCCTCCACTTT.

The V call is TRBV7-3, the J call TRBJ1-1, with D unclear. Germline V gene data show CDR1 as SGHTA and CDR2 as FQGTGA. The CDR3 has 13 amino acids. V lost 5 bases, J lost 0 bases, and 7 bases lay in between. CDR3: CASSAVVNTEAFF. The CDR3 coding sequence is TGTGCCAGCAGCGCTGTTGTGAACACTGAAGCTTTCTTT.

This clonotype came up a few times. This sequence joins TRBV6-1 and TRBJ2-7; 12 bases map to TRBD1. Per the germline V gene, CDR1 is MNHNS and CDR2 is SASEGT. There are 13 residues in the CDR3. The V segment lost 8 bases and the J segment 4 bases; nucleotides outside the gene matches: 3. The CDR3 DNA reads TGTGCCAGCCCGGGACAGGGGGCTTACGAGCAGTACTTC. Residues: CASPGQGAYEQYF.

The J gene is TRBJ2-3, the V gene TRBV29-1; 7 bases line up with TRBD2. Looked up from germline, CDR1 is SQVTM and CDR2 is ANQGSEA. This CDR3 has 17 residues. Germline trimming cut 7 bases from V and 1 base from J; bases unmatched to any gene: 17. The CDR3 sequence: CSARINHPGLRTDTQYF. The CDR3 nucleotides are TGCAGCGCCCGAATAAACCATCCGGGACTACGCACAGATACGCAGTATTTT.

This clonotype was seen only a few times. The chain uses TRBV9 and TRBJ2-7; TRBD1 is a possible D gene (6 bases). The CDR3 totals 12 residues. Germline V gene lookup returns CDR1 SGDLS and CDR2 YYNGEE. Trimming shortened V by 3 bases and J by 6 bases, and 10 bases separated the two germline ends. This CDR3 reads CASSAQGAEQYF. As DNA, the CDR3 is TGTGCCAGCAGCGCACAGGGTGCCGAGCAGTACTTC.

The genes are TRBV15 and TRBJ2-7; TRBD1 aligns across 12 bases. Per the germline V gene, CDR1 is LNHNV and CDR2 is YYDKDF (reference sequence). The CDR3 sequence is 16 residues long. V was pared by 2 bases and J by 3 bases, with 5 bases of the junction left unmatched. CDR3 loop: CATSRSGTGGRYEQYF. The CDR3 region has the DNA TGTGCCACCAGCAGATCCGGGACAGGGGGCCGCTACGAGCAGTACTTC.

The chain combines TRBV2 with TRBJ1-5, with D tentatively TRBD1 (5 bases). This CDR3 is built from 16 residues. V lost 4 bases, J lost 0 bases, and 13 bases lay in between. The germline V gene has CDR1 SNHLY and CDR2 FYNNEI. The CDR3 loop is CASSARGSFSNQPQHF. The CDR3 nucleotides are TGTGCCAGCAGTGCCCGGGGGTCTTTTAGCAATCAGCCCCAGCATTTT.

The CDR3 region is CSARALAGGPTDTQYF. In DNA, the CDR3 is TGCAGTGCTAGAGCTCTAGCGGGGGGGCCGACGGATACGCAGTATTTT. The V call is TRBV20-1, the J call TRBJ2-3; 12 positions match TRBD2. This CDR3 is 16 amino acids long. Germline V gives CDR1 DFQATT, CDR2 SNEGSKA (reference sequence). Trimming at V came to 1 base and at J to 6 bases, leaving 8 bases not matched to a gene.

This clonotype occurred many times. The gene calls are TRBV11-2 and TRBJ2-3; D is ambiguous. The ends were cut back, 1 base at V and 2 bases at J, with 7 bases in the middle. The CDR3 is made up of 14 amino acids. The germline V gene encodes CDR1 SGHAT and CDR2 FQNNGV. The CDR3 region is CASSLGIATDTQYF. The CDR3 bases are TGTGCCAGCAGCTTAGGAATTGCCACAGATACGCAGTATTTT.

This rearrangement joins TRBV27 to TRBJ2-3; D possibly uses TRBD1 or TRBD2 (5 bases each). The CDR3 loop spans 13 amino acids. V was pared by 7 bases and J by 6 bases, with 14 bases between. Looked up from germline, CDR1 is MNHEY and CDR2 is SMNVEV (reference sequence). CDR3 in DNA: TGTGCCAGCACGACTCCTTGGGGGGATACGCAGTATTTT. It is translated as CASTTPWGDTQYF.

The genes are TRBV7-9 and TRBJ2-7; TRBD2 matches at 14 bases. The CDR3 has 15 amino acids. V lost 5 bases, J lost 4 bases, and 4 bases stayed unmatched. Germline CDR1 reads SEHNR; CDR2 reads FQNEAQ (reference sequence). CDR3 amino acids: CASSDGTSGGYEQYF. The CDR3 bases are TGTGCCAGCAGCGATGGGACTAGCGGGGGATACGAGCAGTACTTC.

V gene TRBV29-1 combines with J gene TRBJ2-7; D remains unclear. Germline V gene data show CDR1 as SQVTM and CDR2 as ANQGSEA. Between the trimmed V and J ends, which lost 2 bases and 3 bases, there was a span of 11 bases. The CDR3 spans 13 residues. Written as DNA, the CDR3 is TGCAGCGTTGAACCCAGCGCAGGCTACGAGCAGTACTTC. Translation: CSVEPSAGYEQYF.

The CDR3 DNA is TGTGCCAGCAGCCAAGATCGGCGGTTGCCCTCCTACGAGCAGTACTTC. As protein: CASSQDRRLPSYEQYF. The chain links TRBV14 to TRBJ2-7, with D uncertain. The CDR3 runs 16 residues. CDR1 and CDR2 from the germline V gene are SGHDN and FVKESK. V was trimmed by 0 bases and J by 0 bases, leaving 12 bases between them.

This clonotype was picked up a small number of times. V usage is TRBV9 and J usage is TRBJ2-1, with 11 bases aligning to TRBD2. Germline V gene sequence: CDR1 SGDLS, CDR2 YYNGEE. The CDR3 spans 15 residues. V shed 0 bases and J 9 bases; nucleotides not matched to a gene: 5. For the CDR3, the DNA is TGTGCCAGCAGCGTAGAGGTACTAGCGGGGGTTGAGCAGTTCTTC. Its translation is CASSVEVLAGVEQFF.

This clonotype was recorded a few times. This chain joins TRBV6-5 and TRBJ2-2, with 8 bases that match TRBD1. The germline V gene encodes CDR1 MNHEY and CDR2 SVGAGI. V lost 2 bases and J lost 7; bases outside the gene matches: 3. CDR3 size: 14 residues. The CDR3 region is CASSYRTGIGELFF. Written as DNA, the CDR3 is TGTGCCAGCAGTTACCGGACAGGGATCGGGGAGCTGTTTTTT.